This TCR beta chain was captured by sequencing in a study of blood T cells in healthy people across ages. Study results and caveats: The authors considered diversity estimates from one million T cells to be underestimates. Among T cells, TCR beta diversity per million cells dropped roughly linearly as age rose.

Primed by a sample-barcoded 5' primer and a J-beta primer mix, a second PCR proceeded for 7 to 11 cycles. MiXCR, run by TCRdb on the 5' RACE reads, gives a single entry per CDR3 protein. This sample has around 2 million distinct CDR3 sequences, with about two fifths found just once. This clonotype was counted only a few times. Its antigen is currently unknown. Every sample gave at least 6 micrograms of total RNA when it was extracted. Germline CDR1 LGHNA, CDR2 YSLEER. This CDR3 is built from 15 residues. Trimming took off 4 bases at V and 2 bases at J, with 15 bases between the two ends. This rearrangement joins TRBV4-3 to TRBJ2-7, with D perhaps matching TRBD2 (6 bases). This receptor was taken from a human donor in good health. The material sequenced was blood. CDR3 amino acids: CASSPYQGGAYEQYF. In DNA form, the CDR3 reads TGCGCCAGCAGCCCATACCAGGGCGGGGCCTACGAGCAGTACTTC.